These 3 T cell receptor beta chains came from one sample sequenced in a study of OX40 agonist ivuxolimab in advanced cancers. The repertoire was sequenced with immunoSEQ multiplex PCR; TCRdb's copy has only in-frame clones and lacks some. The sample gives 90,000 to 100,000 clones, about 80% of which show up once; roughly 1.6% is in the top ten. This sample comprised CD4+ or CD8+ T cells sorted from blood, obtained in a trial of the OX40 agonist ivuxolimab. These receptors were collected from an adult with an advanced solid tumor such as melanoma, head and neck, liver or kidney cancer.

The chain recombines TRBV28 with TRBJ1-5; D ambiguous. The V gene's germline CDR1 is MDHEN and CDR2 SYDVKM. V dropped 6 bases and J dropped 3 bases, with 9 bases sitting between them. This CDR3 contains 13 residues. The CDR3: CASSPDTNQPQHF. As DNA, the CDR3 is TGTGCCAGCAGCCCAGACACCAATCAGCCCCAGCATTTT. Supplemented by reference TRBV28 and TRBJ1-5, the full variable domain reads DVKVTQSSRYLVKRTGEKVFLECVQDMDHENMFWYRQDPGLGLRLIYFSYDVKMKEKGDIPEGYSVSREKKERFSLILESASTNQTSMYLCASSPDTNQPQHFGDGTRLSIL.

This rearrangement joins TRBV6-1 to TRBJ1-6, with D uncertain. The CDR3 is made up of 14 amino acids. The germline V gene encodes CDR1 MNHNS and CDR2 SASEGT. V lost 1 base to trimming and J lost 9 bases, with 10 bases between them. In DNA form, the CDR3 reads TGTGCCAGCAGTGAAGGAGAGGTCAGTTCACCCCTCCACTTT. Protein sequence: CASSEGEVSSPLHF.

The chain has TRBV6-5 and TRBJ1-1; 9 positions match TRBD1. Germline CDR1 and CDR2: MNHEY and SVGAGI. The CDR3 covers 14 residues. V shed 8 bases and J 5 bases; nucleotides not matched to a gene: 9. The CDR3 DNA reads TGTGCCAGCGGGCGGAACAGGGGGCGGACTGAAGCTTTCTTT. Encoded protein: CASGRNRGRTEAFF.